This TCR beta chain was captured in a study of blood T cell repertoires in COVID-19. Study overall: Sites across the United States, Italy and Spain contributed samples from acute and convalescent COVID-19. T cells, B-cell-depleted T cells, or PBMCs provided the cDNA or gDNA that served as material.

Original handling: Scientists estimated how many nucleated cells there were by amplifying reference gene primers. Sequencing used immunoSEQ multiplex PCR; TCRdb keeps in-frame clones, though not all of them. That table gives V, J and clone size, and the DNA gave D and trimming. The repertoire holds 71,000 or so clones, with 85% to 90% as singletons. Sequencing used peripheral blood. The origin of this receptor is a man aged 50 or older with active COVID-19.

The CDR3 loop is CASSPRGQIPYGYTF. As DNA, the CDR3 is TGTGCCAGCAGCCCAAGAGGGCAGATTCCTTATGGCTACACCTTC. The rearrangement joins TRBV3-1 (or the pseudogene TRBV3-2) to TRBJ1-2; no clear D gene. The V end lost 4 bases, the J end lost 5 bases, and 17 bases lay between the germline ends. The CDR3 covers 15 residues. Germline V gene data show CDR1 as LGHDT and CDR2 as YNNKEL (reference sequence).